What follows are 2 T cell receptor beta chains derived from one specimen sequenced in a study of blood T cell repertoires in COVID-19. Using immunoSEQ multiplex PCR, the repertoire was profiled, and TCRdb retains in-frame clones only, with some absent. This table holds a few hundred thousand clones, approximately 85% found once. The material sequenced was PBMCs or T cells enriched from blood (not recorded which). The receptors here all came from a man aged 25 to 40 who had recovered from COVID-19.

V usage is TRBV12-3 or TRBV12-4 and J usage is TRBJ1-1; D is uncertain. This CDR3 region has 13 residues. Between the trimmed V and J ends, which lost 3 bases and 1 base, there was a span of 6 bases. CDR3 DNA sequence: TGTGCCAGCAGTTTCCGACAGAACACTGAAGCTTTCTTT. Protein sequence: CASSFRQNTEAFF.

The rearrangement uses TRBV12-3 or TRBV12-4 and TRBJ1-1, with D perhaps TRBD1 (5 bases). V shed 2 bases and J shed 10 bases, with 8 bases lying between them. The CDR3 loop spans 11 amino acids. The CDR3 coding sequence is TGTGCCAGCAGTTTAACGGGGGTAGCTTTCTTT. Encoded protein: CASSLTGVAFF.